This passage covers 29 T cell receptor beta chains from one sample sequenced in a study of T cell responses to AZD1222 COVID-19 vaccine. Clones were sequenced by immunoSEQ multiplex PCR, and TCRdb holds only the in-frame ones, with some missing. The table lists around 100,000 clones, 87% of them singletons. Specimen: peripheral blood, collected 28 days after the second AZD1222 dose. The receptors come from an adult who received the AZD1222 COVID-19 vaccine.

The genes are TRBV5-1 and TRBJ1-1; 11 bases match TRBD1. Germline CDR1 is SGHRS and CDR2 is YFSETQ. This CDR3 is 14 amino acids long. Trimming took 2 bases from V and 5 from J; bases not matched to a gene: 2. The CDR3 region has the DNA TGCGCCAGCAGCTTAGGGACAGGGGGAACTGAAGCTTTCTTT. Amino acid sequence: CASSLGTGGTEAFF.

The count of this clone is one. V is TRBV6-1 and J is TRBJ2-7; 8 nucleotides line up with TRBD1. The CDR3 is made up of 14 amino acids. Germline CDR1 is MNHNS and CDR2 is SASEGT. V lost 3 bases, J lost 4 bases, and 5 bases stayed unmatched. The DNA for the CDR3 is TGTGCCAGCAGTGAGGGGACAGGTGGTTACGAGCAGTACTTC. The encoded protein is CASSEGTGGYEQYF.

The V and J genes are TRBV5-1 and TRBJ2-7; D might be TRBD2 (5 bases). The CDR3 is 12 amino acids. Trimming pared 4 bases from V and 3 bases from J, leaving 8 bases between. Germline values: CDR1 SGHRS, CDR2 YFSETQ. The CDR3 loop reads CASSPGNYEQYF. The CDR3 DNA reads as TGCGCCAGCAGCCCGGGGAACTACGAGCAGTACTTC.

The table lists this clone with a count of one. CDR3 sequence reads: CASSQVRVSYEQYF. The CDR3 DNA reads TGCGCCAGCAGCCAAGTGCGGGTCTCCTACGAGCAGTACTTC. The chain recombines TRBV4-3 with TRBJ2-7; a possible D gene is TRBD2 (5 bases). The CDR3 runs to 14 residues. Germline V gives CDR1 LGHNA, CDR2 YSLEER. V was trimmed by 1 base and J by 0 bases, leaving 7 bases between them.

The V call is TRBV7-2, the J call TRBJ1-5; D might be TRBD1 (6 bases). This CDR3 contains 15 residues. V lost 6 bases and J 0 bases, leaving 12 bases between the germline ends. Germline CDR1 SGHTA, CDR2 FQGNSA. The CDR3 DNA reads as TGTGCCAGCAGACCGGACAGTAATAGCAATCAGCCCCAGCATTTT. Translation: CASRPDSNSNQPQHF.

The chain uses TRBV5-6 and TRBJ2-7, with D uncertain. Trimming shortened V by 1 base and J by 4 bases, and 3 bases separated the two germline ends. Germline CDR1 and CDR2: SGHDT and YYEEEE. CDR3 length: 11 residues. The CDR3: CASSLTYEQYF. CDR3 bases: TGTGCCAGCAGCTTGACGTACGAGCAGTACTTC.

This chain connects TRBV5-4 to TRBJ1-3; D unresolved. V was pared by 0 bases and J by 8 bases, with 12 bases between. Germline CDR1 and CDR2: SGHNT and YYREEE (reference sequence). The CDR3 runs to 14 residues. CDR3 loop: CASSLGGYQDTIYF. DNA of the CDR3: TGTGCCAGCAGCTTGGGCGGATACCAGGACACCATATATTTT.

The chain has TRBV3-1 (or the pseudogene TRBV3-2) and TRBJ1-4; 7 bases match TRBD1. V was clipped by 5 bases and J by 3 bases; unmatched bases: 18. The CDR3 loop spans 19 amino acids. Germline values: CDR1 LGHDT, CDR2 YNNKEL (reference sequence). CDR3 sequence (DNA): TGTGCCAGCAGCGGAACGTCAGGGGGTTTTGGCGAGGCTAATGAAAAACTGTTTTTT. This codes for CASSGTSGGFGEANEKLFF.

The chain employs TRBV28 and TRBJ2-7; 13 bases are shared with TRBD2. J was trimmed by 1 base and V by 6 bases; bases with no gene match: 3. The CDR3 totals 15 residues. Germline loops: CDR1 MDHEN, CDR2 SYDVKM. The CDR3 nucleotides read TGTGCCAGCAGCGAGACTAGCGGGAGGTCCTACGAGCAGTACTTC. Its translation: CASSETSGRSYEQYF.

This rearrangement joins TRBV7-9 to TRBJ1-2; unclear D gene. This CDR3 region has 15 residues. Trimming removed 3 bases at V and 0 bases at J, with 11 bases between. Germline lookup yields CDR1 SEHNR and CDR2 FQNEAQ (reference sequence). The CDR3 sequence: CASSFSGVTNYGYTF. Written as DNA, the CDR3 is TGTGCCAGCAGCTTCTCTGGCGTTACTAACTATGGCTACACCTTC.

The chain recombines TRBV28 with TRBJ1-2; 7 bases line up with TRBD1. V gave up 7 bases and J gave up 7 bases; unmatched junction bases: 9. The CDR3 is 13 amino acids. Germline CDR1 and CDR2: MDHEN and SYDVKM. CDR3 nucleotide sequence: TGTGCCAGCACTCTCCGACAGGGTCGTGGCTACACCTTC. It specifies CASTLRQGRGYTF.

The chain has TRBV7-3 and TRBJ2-1; D perhaps matches TRBD2 (5 bases). Trimming removed 2 bases from V and 6 bases from J, with 17 bases in between. The germline V gene encodes CDR1 SGHTA and CDR2 FQGTGA. There are 16 residues in the CDR3. DNA of the CDR3: TGTGCCAGCAGCTTAGGCACTAGTTACGGCTCCAATGAGCAGTTCTTC. It encodes CASSLGTSYGSNEQFF.

V is TRBV7-8 and J is TRBJ2-7, with 9 nucleotides matching TRBD2. Germline V gene data show CDR1 as SGHVS and CDR2 as FQNEAQ. The CDR3 extends over 15 amino acids. V was clipped by 3 bases and J by 6 bases; unmatched bases: 9. CDR3 region: CASSFSGGMGSEQYF. CDR3 nucleotides: TGTGCCAGCAGCTTCAGCGGGGGGATGGGCAGCGAGCAGTACTTC.

The rearrangement joins TRBV6-5 to TRBJ1-2; D is unresolved. The CDR3 length is 13 residues. V lost 6 bases and J lost 0, with 8 bases in between. Germline V gives CDR1 MNHEY, CDR2 SVGAGI. Written as DNA, the CDR3 is TGTGCCAGCAGCTTGACGTCTAACTATGGCTACACCTTC. Translating it yields CASSLTSNYGYTF.

This chain joins TRBV4-2 and TRBJ1-1; D uncertain. The length of the CDR3 is 16 residues. The germline V gene has CDR1 LGHNA and CDR2 YNFKEQ. V was trimmed by 1 base and J by 1 base, leaving 13 bases between them. The CDR3 loop reads CASSQATTWPNTEAFF. For the CDR3, the DNA is TGTGCCAGCAGCCAAGCGACCACTTGGCCGAACACTGAAGCTTTCTTT.

The chain joins TRBV19 to TRBJ2-5, with D maybe TRBD2 (5 bases). The CDR3 sequence is 14 residues long. Trimming took 7 bases from V and 2 from J, leaving 14 bases between them. Germline CDR1 reads LNHDA; CDR2 reads SQIVND (reference sequence). CDR3 loop: CASTLNGVQETQYF. The CDR3 bases are TGTGCCAGTACTCTGAACGGGGTTCAAGAGACCCAGTACTTC. Using reference TRBV19 and TRBJ2-5 for the parts outside the CDR3, the full variable domain is DGGITQSPKYLFRKEGQNVTLSCEQNLNHDAMYWYRQDPGQGLRLIYYSQIVNDFQKGDIAEGYSVSREKKESFPLTVTSAQKNPTAFYLCASTLNGVQETQYFGPGTRLLVL.

This clone has more than one count but fewer than ten. The gene calls are TRBV6-5 and TRBJ1-5; 7 nucleotides agree with TRBD1. Germline loops: CDR1 MNHEY, CDR2 SVGAGI. J was trimmed by 4 bases and V by 2 bases; bases with no gene match: 2. The length of the CDR3 is 14 residues. The CDR3 region is CASSYDRANQPQHF. For the CDR3, the DNA is TGTGCCAGCAGTTACGACAGGGCGAATCAGCCCCAGCATTTT.

CDR3: CASSAWTATPTDTQYF. The DNA for the CDR3 is TGTGCCAGTAGTGCCTGGACAGCTACCCCCACAGATACGCAGTATTTT. The V gene is TRBV19, the J gene TRBJ2-3; TRBD1 might be the D (6 bases). Germline CDR1 and CDR2: LNHDA and SQIVND (reference sequence). The CDR3 has 16 amino acids. The V and J ends lost 5 bases and 2 bases respectively, with 17 bases between them.

The chain employs TRBV27 and TRBJ1-1, with 8 nucleotides matching TRBD1. With 5 bases clipped from V and 4 bases from J, the junction kept 6 bases outside the gene matches. This CDR3 contains 14 residues. Germline CDR1 MNHEY, CDR2 SMNVEV (reference sequence). The CDR3 loop reads CASSRTGPVTEAFF. The CDR3 DNA reads as TGTGCCAGCAGTAGGACAGGGCCGGTCACTGAAGCTTTCTTT.

The rearrangement uses TRBV30 and TRBJ2-7, with TRBD1 matching over 7 bases. V was pared by 3 bases and J by 5 bases, with 16 bases of the junction left unmatched. Germline CDR1 is GTSNPN and CDR2 is SVGIG (reference sequence). The CDR3 totals 16 residues. CDR3 region: CAWRRSYRGKSDEQYF. The CDR3 coding sequence is TGTGCCTGGAGACGTTCTTACAGGGGCAAATCGGACGAGCAGTACTTC.

CDR3: CASSSPNTEAFF. The CDR3 nucleotides read TGCGCCAGCAGTAGCCCGAACACTGAAGCTTTCTTT. The gene calls are TRBV10-1 and TRBJ1-1; D is unclear. V lost 5 bases, J lost 1 base, and 5 bases lay in between. Germline V gives CDR1 WNHNN, CDR2 SYGVQD (reference sequence). This CDR3 contains 12 residues.

This clone was counted a few times. The chain joins TRBV15 to TRBJ2-7; no firm D call. Germline V lookup: CDR1 LNHNV, CDR2 YYDKDF (reference sequence). Trimming cost V 1 base and J 1 base, with 8 bases left between them. This CDR3 is 14 amino acids long. The CDR3 loop reads CATSRVRGSYEQYF. The CDR3 bases are TGTGCCACCAGCAGAGTGCGTGGTTCCTACGAGCAGTACTTC.

V gene TRBV24-1 combines with J gene TRBJ2-1, with 10 bases identical to TRBD1. The germline gives CDR1 KGHDR, CDR2 SFDVKD. The CDR3 contains 14 residues. J gave up 9 bases and V 2 bases, and 3 bases lay outside the gene matches. CDR3 loop: CATSDYDRGPEQFF. The CDR3 bases are TGTGCCACCAGTGATTACGACAGGGGGCCTGAGCAGTTCTTC.

The DNA for the CDR3 is TGTGCCAGCAGCGTAGCAGGGGTTAACACTGAAGCTTTCTTT. Its translation: CASSVAGVNTEAFF. This chain uses TRBV9 with TRBJ1-1; a possible D gene is TRBD1 (6 bases). V lost 0 bases and J lost 2, with 8 bases in between. The CDR3 is 14 residues long. The germline V gene encodes CDR1 SGDLS and CDR2 YYNGEE.

This clone was counted a few times. The V and J genes are TRBV7-8 and TRBJ2-4; D possibly corresponds to TRBD2 (5 bases). Germline V CDR1 and CDR2: SGHVS, FQNEAQ. The CDR3 has 14 amino acids. Trimming took 1 base from V and 6 from J, leaving 10 bases between them. CDR3 sequence reads: CASSLERTSNIQYF. In DNA form, the CDR3 reads TGTGCCAGCAGCTTAGAGCGGACCTCAAACATTCAGTACTTC.

This clone showed up just once. This rearrangement joins TRBV10-2 to TRBJ2-7; 8 positions match TRBD1. CDR3 length: 14 residues. Germline assignment: CDR1 WSHSY and CDR2 SAAADI. Unmatched junction bases numbered 3, after V lost 3 bases and J lost 2 bases. Written as DNA, the CDR3 is TGCGCCAGCAGTGATGGACAGGGCCCCTACGAGCAGTACTTC. It codes for CASSDGQGPYEQYF.

The chain joins TRBV11-3 to TRBJ1-1, with D tentatively TRBD1 (5 bases). CDR3 length: 19 residues. Germline-derived CDR1 and CDR2 are SGHNT and YENEEA. V lost 0 bases and J lost 0, with 20 bases in between. The CDR3 protein is CASSLEGFREPLMNTEAFF. In DNA, the CDR3 is TGTGCCAGCAGCTTAGAGGGATTCAGGGAGCCCCTCATGAACACTGAAGCTTTCTTT.

The chain uses TRBV4-1 and TRBJ1-5, with D hard to call. The CDR3 has 19 amino acids. The V end was cut by 2 bases, the J end by 2 bases, with 22 bases between. The germline V gene has CDR1 MGHRA and CDR2 YSYEKL. The CDR3 DNA follows: TGCGCCAGCAGCCAAAGGTATGGTGGGTACACCGCGGGCAATCAGCCCCAGCATTTT. Residues: CASSQRYGGYTAGNQPQHF.

The CDR3 sequence is CASSRTGTGAGITDTQYF. In nucleotides, the CDR3 is TGTGCCAGCTCACGCACGGGGACTGGGGCAGGGATCACAGATACGCAGTATTTT. This sequence joins TRBV18 and TRBJ2-3, with D tentatively TRBD2 (6 bases). From germline, CDR1 is KGHSH and CDR2 LQKENI. This CDR3 comprises 18 residues. The ends were cut back, 4 bases at V and 2 bases at J, with 22 bases in the middle. The whole variable domain, remainder taken from reference TRBV18 and TRBJ2-3, is NAGVMQNPRHLVRRRGQEARLRCSPMKGHSHVYWYRQLPEEGLKFMVYLQKENIIDESGMPKERFSAEFPKEGPSILRIQQVVRGDSAAYFCASSRTGTGAGITDTQYFGPGTRLTVL.